This T cell receptor beta chain was recovered during a study of CD8 T cells in Susac syndrome (dated by TCRdb to the late 2010s). Describing the broader study: Of the Susac syndrome patients who were sequenced, roughly 6 had clinically active disease and eight were in clinical remission. At blood withdrawal, Susac syndrome patients were therapy-naive, treated with corticosteroids (with IVIg additionally given to some), or treated with IVIg alone. The study used repertoire sequencing to test whether antigen drove CD8+ T cell activation and differentiation in Susac syndrome.

RNA was extracted with the RNeasy kit and roughly 0.5 to 1 ug was reverse transcribed using random hexamers. The immunoSEQ multiplex PCR assay, covering 54 Vbeta and 13 Jbeta segments, was used to amplify TCR beta CDR3 regions. PCR amplification bias was corrected by using a synthetic template baseline for primer optimization and computational correction. The authors' analysis ran thus. Reads were annotated to V, D and J genes according to IMGT and were analyzed with immunoSEQ Analyzer, with only productive sequences retained. Clonality was calculated as one minus the Shannon entropy normalized by log2 of the number of productive unique sequences. For each patient and control, public and private clones were evaluated within the 100 most prevalent clones. Susac-specific clones were defined as absent from healthy and MS cohorts, over a thousand published viral clones and other ImmuneACCESS disease sequences. TCRdb ran its own pipeline on the public reads, namely fastp trimming at Q25 and MiXCR clone calling, and kept in-frame beta chains. A single entry per CDR3 protein holds the most common genes and DNA from its merged rows. In this record, the V and J calls reflect TCRdb's handling and not the investigators' own analysis. Counted in this sample were 74,000 or so distinct CDR3 sequences; roughly 91% of them appeared once. Clones ranked in the top ten supply roughly 0.56% of the sample.

CDR1 is given as DFQATT and CDR2 as SNEGSKA, both from the germline V gene (reference sequence). The CDR3 numbers 18 residues from cysteine through phenylalanine. Kept here is only the CDR3 DNA, which spans 54 bases and is read in frame from base 1. Compared with germline, V lacks 0 bases and J lacks 1 base; bases without a gene match: 7. As to this clonotype: Its antigen remains unidentified. Per-base quality was not reported, and no clone a single base away is much larger than it.

High-throughput TCR beta sequencing profiled peripheral blood CD8+ and CD4+ T cells from healthy donors, Susac syndrome patients and multiple sclerosis patients. The Susac syndrome patients fulfilled recently defined diagnostic criteria for definite or probable disease. CD8+ TEMRA cells were enriched by FACS, while bulk CD8+ and CD4+ T cells were purified by magnetic negative isolation. Blood was drawn into EDTA tubes, processed within 24 hours, and PBMCs were isolated by density gradient centrifugation. PBMCs destined for TCR sequencing were cryopreserved in liquid nitrogen and later thawed in a 37 °C water bath. A purity of at least 90% was achieved for sorted or isolated CD4+, CD8+ and CD8+ TEMRA cells. What the research found in general, with its limitations: The number of individuals in the TCR sequencing and HLA analysis was recognized as being relatively small. In patients with Susac syndrome, the CD4+ T cell repertoire showed no detectable clonal expansion.

This receptor was identified in a human donor with Susac syndrome. The chain is assembled from TRBV20-1 and TRBJ2-2; 11 bases in the middle match TRBD2. Sequenced: CD4+ T cells from PBMCs. The sequence in DNA is TGCAGTGCTAGAGATTACCTAGCGGGGGGCATGAACACCGGGGAGCTGTTTTTT. This encodes CSARDYLAGGMNTGELFF.